Sequencing of this TCR beta chain was carried out in a study of T-cell reconstitution after alpha-beta-depleted transplantation in children. Regarding the study as a whole: It was newly produced T cells that mostly accounted for T-cell counts and diversity one year after transplant.

Construction of the TCRbeta library involved unique molecular identifiers. TCRdb used MiXCR to reprocess the PCR reads, holding one entry per CDR3 protein. This table holds approximately 650,000 distinct CDR3 sequences, 13% found once. Many counts were recorded for this clonotype. Its antigen is as yet unknown. The receptor was isolated from a girl aged 2 to 10 with congenital amegakaryocytic thrombocytopenia, due to receive a stem cell transplant. Sequencing was performed on PBMCs, taken before TCRalphabeta/CD19-depleted stem cell transplant.

In DNA, the CDR3 is TGTGCCAGCATAGGGTTCGGGGACACTGAAGCTTTCTTT. The encoded protein is CASIGFGDTEAFF. This chain connects TRBV6-1 to TRBJ1-1; D gene unclear. The CDR3 is made up of 13 amino acids. In germline, CDR1 is MNHNS, CDR2 SASEGT. Trimming took 7 bases from V and 3 from J, leaving 12 bases between them.